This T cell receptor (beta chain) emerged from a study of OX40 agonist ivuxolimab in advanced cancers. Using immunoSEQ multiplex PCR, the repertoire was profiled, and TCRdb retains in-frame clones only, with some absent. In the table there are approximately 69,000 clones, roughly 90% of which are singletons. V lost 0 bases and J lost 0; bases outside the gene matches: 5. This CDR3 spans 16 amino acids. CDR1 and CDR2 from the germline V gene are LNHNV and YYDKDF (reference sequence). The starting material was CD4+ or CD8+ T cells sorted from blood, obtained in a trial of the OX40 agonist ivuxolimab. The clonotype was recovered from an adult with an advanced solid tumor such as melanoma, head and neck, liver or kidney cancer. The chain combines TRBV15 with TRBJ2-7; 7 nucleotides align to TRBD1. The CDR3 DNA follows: TGTGCCACCAGCAGAGATTTGGGACAGTCCTCCTACGAGCAGTACTTC. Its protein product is CATSRDLGQSSYEQYF.